This T cell receptor (beta chain) comes out of a study of CXCR3-negative and CXCR3-positive naive CD8 T cells. The study, taken as a whole, reports: Against CXCR3-negative naive cells, CXCR3-positive naive cells showed more hydrophobic TRB CDR3s. With respect to TRBV-TRBJ usage, naive CXCR3-negative and CXCR3-positive cells were similar; memory differed.

Via 5' RACE with UMI labels, TRB cDNA libraries were prepared. TCRdb reanalyzed the 5' RACE reads and collapses them to one entry per CDR3 protein, without DNA. The sample totals over 70,000 distinct CDR3 sequences; its top ten clones hold approximately 1.1%. The CDR3 is 16 residues long. Germline assignment: CDR1 MGHDK and CDR2 SYGVNS. As regards this clonotype: Its antigen is undetermined.

Researchers sorted 300,000 cells of each CD8+ T cell subset in triplicate. CD45RO-CCR7+CD27+CD95- defined naive CD8+ T cells. This TCR derives from a human donor in good health. Some clones in this sample may be carry-over from other donors' samples. The genes are TRBV25-1 and TRBJ1-5; TCRdb returns TRBD1, unconfirmable since there is no DNA. The material sequenced was naive CXCR3- CD8+ T cells from blood. Subset meaning: CD45RO-CCR7+CD27+CD95- naive CD8+ T cells lacking CXCR3 (TNR3-). The CDR3: CASSDGGGSETQPQHF.